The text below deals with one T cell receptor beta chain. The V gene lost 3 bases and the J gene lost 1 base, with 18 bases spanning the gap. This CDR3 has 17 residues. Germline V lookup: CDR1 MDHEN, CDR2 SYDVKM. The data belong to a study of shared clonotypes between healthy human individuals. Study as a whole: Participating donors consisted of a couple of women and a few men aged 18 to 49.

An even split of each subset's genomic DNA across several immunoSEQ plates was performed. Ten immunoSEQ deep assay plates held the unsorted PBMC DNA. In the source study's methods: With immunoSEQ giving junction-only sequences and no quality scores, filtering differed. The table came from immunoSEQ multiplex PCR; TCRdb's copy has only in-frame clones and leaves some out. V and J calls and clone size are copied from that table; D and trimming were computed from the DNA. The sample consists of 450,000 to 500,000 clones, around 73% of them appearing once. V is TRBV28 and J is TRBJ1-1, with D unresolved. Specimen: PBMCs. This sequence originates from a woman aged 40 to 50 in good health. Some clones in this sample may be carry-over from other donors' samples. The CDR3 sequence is CASSFRPAYESNTEAFF. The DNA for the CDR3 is TGTGCCAGCAGTTTTCGCCCGGCATATGAGTCGAACACTGAAGCTTTCTTT.